A single sample is the source of the 29 T cell receptor beta chains below, sequenced in a study of OX40 agonist ivuxolimab in advanced cancers. Sequencing used immunoSEQ multiplex PCR; TCRdb keeps in-frame clones, though not all of them. The sample comprises 60,000 to 65,000 clones, approximately 90% of which are singletons, and 0.44% rests with the top ten. This specimen consisted of CD4+ or CD8+ T cells sorted from blood, obtained in a trial of the OX40 agonist ivuxolimab. The receptors stem from an adult with an advanced solid tumor such as melanoma, head and neck, liver or kidney cancer.

The V call is TRBV10-2, the J call TRBJ2-7; TRBD1 agrees at 7 bases. Germline V gene lookup returns CDR1 WSHSY and CDR2 SAAADI. The CDR3 is 14 residues long. The junction had 9 bases not matched to a gene; V was cut back by 8 bases and J by 2 bases. The CDR3 DNA sequence: TGCGCCAGCGCACAGGGGAAGGGTACCTACGAGCAGTACTTC. Amino acid sequence: CASAQGKGTYEQYF.

The V call is TRBV27, the J call TRBJ2-4; 8 bases are shared with TRBD2. The CDR3 is made up of 19 amino acids. Germline lookup yields CDR1 MNHEY and CDR2 SMNVEV (reference sequence). V gave up 6 bases and J gave up 2 bases; unmatched junction bases: 18. The CDR3 loop is CASSRSRLTGRASKNIQYF. The CDR3 nucleotides read TGTGCCAGCAGCCGTAGCCGGTTAACCGGGAGGGCGTCCAAAAACATTCAGTACTTC.

The chain is built from TRBV7-2 and TRBJ1-2, with D unresolved. This CDR3 has 14 residues. V lost 5 bases and J 4 bases, leaving 14 bases between the germline ends. Germline-derived CDR1 and CDR2 are SGHTA and FQGNSA. CDR3 loop: CASSQTQGGYGYTF. CDR3 in DNA: TGTGCCAGCAGCCAGACCCAAGGTGGCTATGGCTACACCTTC. The full variable domain, rest sourced from reference TRBV7-2 and TRBJ1-2, is GAGVSQSPSNKVTEKGKDVELRCDPISGHTALYWYRQSLGQGLEFLIYFQGNSAPDKSGLPSDRFSAERTGGSVSTLTIQRTQQEDSAVYLCASSQTQGGYGYTFGSGTRLTVV.

The V call is TRBV11-1, the J call TRBJ2-7, with D possibly matching TRBD1 (5 bases). The CDR3 is made up of 15 amino acids. The V end lost 2 bases, the J end lost 2 bases, and 13 bases lay between the germline ends. Germline lookup yields CDR1 SGHAT and CDR2 FQDESV (reference sequence). As DNA, the CDR3 is TGTGCCAGCAGCTTATTAACAGGCGAACCCTACGAGCAGTACTTC. Protein: CASSLLTGEPYEQYF.

This clone has just one count. The rearrangement joins TRBV7-2 to TRBJ2-1; D may be TRBD2 (5 bases). Deletions cut 0 bases from V and 1 base from J, with 10 bases between. This CDR3 is 16 amino acids long. The V gene's germline CDR1 is SGHTA and CDR2 FQGNSA. The CDR3 DNA is TGTGCCAGCAGCTTAGCTGAGGGTGGGTCCTACAATGAGCAGTTCTTC. Translated, it gives CASSLAEGGSYNEQFF.

V gene TRBV30 combines with J gene TRBJ1-6, with D maybe TRBD1 (5 bases). Deletions cut 5 bases from V and 5 bases from J, with 16 bases between. This CDR3 comprises 15 residues. Germline CDR1 is GTSNPN and CDR2 is SVGIG (reference sequence). CDR3 loop: CAWDGGGANNSPLHF. CDR3 coding DNA: TGTGCCTGGGACGGAGGCGGGGCCAATAATTCACCCCTCCACTTT.

This clone is a singleton in its sample. The rearrangement joins TRBV6-5 to TRBJ2-5; D remains ambiguous. The germline gives CDR1 MNHEY, CDR2 SVGAGI. V dropped 5 bases and J dropped 5 bases, with 18 bases sitting between them. This CDR3 spans 15 amino acids. Here the CDR3 DNA reads TGTGCCAGCAGTCCCCGGGCCTTAGAAGGGGAGACCCAGTACTTC. Translation gives CASSPRALEGETQYF.

This clone was recorded only once. J is TRBJ2-1 and V is TRBV29-1; 15 nucleotides match TRBD2. Germline lookup yields CDR1 SQVTM and CDR2 ANQGSEA. Losses at the gene ends were 6 bases for V and 4 bases for J; bases not matched to a gene: 10. The CDR3 is 17 residues long. This CDR3 reads CSVLGLAGGRAYNEQFF. Here the CDR3 DNA reads TGCAGCGTATTGGGACTAGCGGGAGGTCGGGCTTACAATGAGCAGTTCTTC.

On this clone: At the DNA level, this CDR3 is encoded by other sequences in the same sample as well. This chain connects TRBV30 to TRBJ1-5; 7 positions match TRBD1. J gave up 4 bases and V 0 bases, and 0 bases lay outside the gene matches. The V gene's germline CDR1 is GTSNPN and CDR2 SVGIG (reference sequence). The CDR3 contains 13 residues. The CDR3 coding sequence is TGTGCCTGGAGTGTACAGGGGAATCAGCCCCAGCATTTT. It is translated as CAWSVQGNQPQHF.

This clone was found once. V usage is TRBV19 and J usage is TRBJ2-1; 10 bases map to TRBD1. The germline gives CDR1 LNHDA, CDR2 SQIVND (reference sequence). V lost 5 bases, J lost 6 bases, and 7 bases stayed unmatched. There are 15 residues in the CDR3. This chain's CDR3 is CASSSRDRGGNEQFF. CDR3 nucleotide sequence: TGTGCCAGTAGTTCGCGGGACAGGGGCGGCAATGAGCAGTTCTTC. Full variable domain (outside the CDR3, taken from reference TRBV19 and TRBJ2-1): DGGITQSPKYLFRKEGQNVTLSCEQNLNHDAMYWYRQDPGQGLRLIYYSQIVNDFQKGDIAEGYSVSREKKESFPLTVTSAQKNPTAFYLCASSSRDRGGNEQFFGPGTRLTVL.

This sequence joins TRBV7-2 and TRBJ2-4; D is perhaps TRBD1 (6 bases). This CDR3 contains 16 residues. Per the germline V gene, CDR1 is SGHTA and CDR2 is FQGNSA. V shed 1 base and J shed 2 bases, with 12 bases lying between them. The CDR3 DNA sequence: TGTGCCAGCAGCTTAGTGTCAGGGGTGACCAAAAACATTCAGTACTTC. Translated, it gives CASSLVSGVTKNIQYF.

The genes are TRBV7-2 and TRBJ1-5, with D unresolved. This CDR3 has 18 residues. Between the trimmed V and J ends, which lost 5 bases and 0 bases, there was a span of 20 bases. Germline values: CDR1 SGHTA, CDR2 FQGNSA. This CDR3 reads CASSSAGSGYNSNQPQHF. In nucleotides, the CDR3 is TGTGCCAGCAGCAGCGCGGGGTCGGGATACAATAGCAATCAGCCCCAGCATTTT.

In this sample, this clone turned up once. This chain connects TRBV2 to TRBJ1-1; 7 nucleotides match TRBD1. CDR1 SNHLY and CDR2 FYNNEI come from the germline V gene. The CDR3 totals 14 residues. The trim removed 2 bases at V and 3 bases at J, leaving 3 bases unmatched. CDR3 DNA sequence: TGTGCCAGCAGTGAAAGGGGGACAGACACTGAAGCTTTCTTT. This sequence encodes CASSERGTDTEAFF.

This rearrangement joins TRBV5-5 to TRBJ2-1; D is unclear. The CDR3 totals 15 residues. CDR1 SGHKS and CDR2 YYEKEE come from the germline V gene (reference sequence). Trimming pared 6 bases from V and 0 bases from J, leaving 13 bases between. The chain's CDR3 is CASTAPKSSYNEQFF. The CDR3 DNA reads TGTGCCAGCACAGCTCCAAAGAGCTCCTACAATGAGCAGTTCTTC.

Here the CDR3 DNA reads TGTGCCAGTAGTACTAGCGGGAGAGGCGAGCAGTTCTTC. Translating gives CASSTSGRGEQFF. The chain recombines TRBV19 with TRBJ2-1; 10 nucleotides align to TRBD2. The CDR3 has 13 amino acids. V was pared by 4 bases and J by 10 bases, with 4 bases of the junction left unmatched. Germline CDR1 LNHDA, CDR2 SQIVND (reference sequence). The whole variable domain, filled in from reference TRBV19 and TRBJ2-1, reads DGGITQSPKYLFRKEGQNVTLSCEQNLNHDAMYWYRQDPGQGLRLIYYSQIVNDFQKGDIAEGYSVSREKKESFPLTVTSAQKNPTAFYLCASSTSGRGEQFFGPGTRLTVL.

The J gene is TRBJ1-1, the V gene TRBV30; TRBD1 might be the D (6 bases). With 8 bases removed from V and 1 base from J, the gap between germline ends came to 17 bases. There are 14 residues in the CDR3. Germline CDR1 GTSNPN, CDR2 SVGIG (reference sequence). As DNA, the CDR3 is TGTGCCCGCAAACCCCAGGGGAGGAACACTGAAGCTTTCTTT. Translation: CARKPQGRNTEAFF.

The rearrangement joins TRBV5-8 to TRBJ1-1; a possible D gene is TRBD1 (5 bases). This CDR3 region has 14 residues. Germline CDR1 and CDR2: SGHTS and YDEGEE. V lost 4 bases, J lost 0 bases, and 10 bases lay in between. In DNA form, the CDR3 reads TGTGCCAGCAGCATGGGACGGCTGAACACTGAAGCTTTCTTT. It specifies CASSMGRLNTEAFF.

V is TRBV30 and J is TRBJ1-1; D gene unclear. The germline V gene encodes CDR1 GTSNPN and CDR2 SVGIG (reference sequence). V was cut by 8 bases and J by 4 bases, with 11 bases left in between. The CDR3 has 11 residues. The CDR3 protein is CARRSVTEAFF. In nucleotides, the CDR3 is TGTGCCCGCCGCTCGGTCACTGAAGCTTTCTTT.

The chain uses TRBV9 and TRBJ2-5, with D perhaps matching TRBD2 (6 bases). Trimming left V 3 bases short and J 5 bases short, with 11 bases between. CDR1 and CDR2 from the germline V gene are SGDLS and YYNGEE. The CDR3 totals 13 residues. DNA of the CDR3: TGTGCCAGCAGCGCTTCAGGGAGGGAGACCCAGTACTTC. This codes for CASSASGRETQYF.

Here the CDR3 reads CASSGRTGDTEAFF. The CDR3 coding sequence is TGCGCCAGCAGCGGACGGACAGGGGATACCGAAGCTTTCTTT. The chain employs TRBV5-1 and TRBJ1-1; 9 bases agree with TRBD1. The CDR3 runs 14 residues. V lost 4 bases and J lost 8; bases outside the gene matches: 9. CDR1 and CDR2 (germline): SGHRS, YFSETQ.

This chain connects TRBV18 to TRBJ2-3, with D perhaps TRBD2 (5 bases). CDR3 size: 16 residues. With 2 bases removed from V and 0 bases from J, the gap between germline ends came to 12 bases. Germline CDR1 KGHSH, CDR2 LQKENI. For the CDR3, the DNA is TGTGCCAGCTCACCATCCTGGCGGAGGAGCACAGATACGCAGTATTTT. As protein: CASSPSWRRSTDTQYF.

This chain joins TRBV5-1 and TRBJ2-1; 7 nucleotides match TRBD2. Germline values: CDR1 SGHRS, CDR2 YFSETQ. The CDR3 covers 15 residues. Trimming cost V 0 bases and J 10 bases; bases outside gene matches: 10. CDR3 residues: CASSLAIAGAGEQFF. For the CDR3, the DNA is TGCGCCAGCAGCTTGGCCATCGCGGGAGCAGGGGAGCAGTTCTTC.

This clone came up once. The chain employs TRBV29-1 and TRBJ2-7; TRBD1 matches at 8 bases. With 6 bases clipped from V and 4 bases from J, the junction kept 5 bases outside the gene matches. The CDR3 extends over 12 amino acids. Germline V lookup: CDR1 SQVTM, CDR2 ANQGSEA. The CDR3 bases are TGCAGCGTCCAACGGACAGGGTACGAGCAGTACTTC. Translating gives CSVQRTGYEQYF.

The J gene is TRBJ2-3, the V gene TRBV10-1; a possible D gene is TRBD1 (5 bases). Trimming removed 0 bases at V and 0 bases at J, with 7 bases between. Germline V CDR1 and CDR2: WNHNN, SYGVQD (reference sequence). The CDR3 totals 15 residues. The CDR3 sequence: CASSESKGSTDTQYF. The CDR3 DNA reads as TGCGCCAGCAGTGAGTCGAAGGGGAGCACAGATACGCAGTATTTT.

This chain uses TRBV5-1 with TRBJ2-5, with a tentative D call TRBD1 (6 bases). V lost 0 bases and J lost 5, with 8 bases in between. The CDR3 covers 13 residues. CDR1 SGHRS and CDR2 YFSETQ come from the germline V gene. For the CDR3, the DNA is TGCGCCAGCAGCTTGGAAGGACAGGAGACCCAGTACTTC. The encoded protein is CASSLEGQETQYF.

The J gene is TRBJ1-2, the V gene TRBV19, with D tentatively TRBD1 (6 bases). CDR1 is LNHDA and CDR2 is SQIVND in the germline V gene (reference sequence). Between the trimmed V and J ends, which lost 2 bases and 4 bases, there was a span of 14 bases. This CDR3 comprises 15 residues. The CDR3 reads CASSISGDTPYGYTF. CDR3 sequence (DNA): TGTGCCAGTAGTATATCAGGGGATACCCCCTATGGCTACACCTTC.

The CDR3 nucleotides read TGTGCCAGCAGCTTACTCGGGACTAGCGGCGGCAATGAGCAGTTCTTC. It specifies CASSLLGTSGGNEQFF. The chain recombines TRBV7-9 with TRBJ2-1; TRBD2 agrees at 11 bases. From germline, CDR1 is SEHNR and CDR2 FQNEAQ (reference sequence). V dropped 2 bases and J dropped 6; count of bases not matched to a gene: 6. CDR3 length: 16 residues.

This chain joins TRBV7-2 and TRBJ2-7; 10 bases are shared with TRBD1. The CDR3 is 14 residues long. The germline V gene encodes CDR1 SGHTA and CDR2 FQGNSA. V was pared by 5 bases and J by 5 bases, with 6 bases of the junction left unmatched. The CDR3 here is CASSRGTGAHEQYF. The CDR3, as DNA: TGTGCCAGCAGCCGGGGGACAGGGGCACACGAGCAGTACTTC. The full variable domain, rest sourced from reference TRBV7-2 and TRBJ2-7, is GAGVSQSPSNKVTEKGKDVELRCDPISGHTALYWYRQSLGQGLEFLIYFQGNSAPDKSGLPSDRFSAERTGGSVSTLTIQRTQQEDSAVYLCASSRGTGAHEQYFGPGTRLTVT.

The rearrangement links TRBV7-8 to TRBJ2-7; 13 bases line up with TRBD2. V gave up 6 bases and J gave up 6 bases; unmatched junction bases: 5. The CDR3 contains 14 residues. CDR1 SGHVS and CDR2 FQNEAQ come from the germline V gene. Written as DNA, the CDR3 is TGTGCCAGCAGTCGGACTAGCGGGAGAGGCGAGCAGTACTTC. Residues: CASSRTSGRGEQYF.